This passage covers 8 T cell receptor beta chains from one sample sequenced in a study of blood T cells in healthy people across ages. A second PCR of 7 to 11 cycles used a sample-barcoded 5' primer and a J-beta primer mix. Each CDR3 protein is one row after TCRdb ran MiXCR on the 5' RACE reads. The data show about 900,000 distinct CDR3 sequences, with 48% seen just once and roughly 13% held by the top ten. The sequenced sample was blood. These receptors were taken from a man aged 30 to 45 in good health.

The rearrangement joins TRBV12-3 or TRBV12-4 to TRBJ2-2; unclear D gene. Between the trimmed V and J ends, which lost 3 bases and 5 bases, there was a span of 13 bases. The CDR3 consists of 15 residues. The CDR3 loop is CASSFPTVQTGELFF. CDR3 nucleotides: TGTGCCAGCAGTTTTCCCACAGTACAGACCGGGGAGCTGTTTTTT.

The CDR3 region is CAIEGTGTHEQYF. The CDR3 nucleotides read TGTGCCATCGAGGGGACGGGGACTCACGAGCAGTACTTC. The genes are TRBV10-3 and TRBJ2-7; TRBD2 is a possible D gene (6 bases). The CDR3 is 13 amino acids. V was pared by 8 bases and J by 5 bases, with 16 bases between. In germline, CDR1 is ENHRY, CDR2 SYGVKD.

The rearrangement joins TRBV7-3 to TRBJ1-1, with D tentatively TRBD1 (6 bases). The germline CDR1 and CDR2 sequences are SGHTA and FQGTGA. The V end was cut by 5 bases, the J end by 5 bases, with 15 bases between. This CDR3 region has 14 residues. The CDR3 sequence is CASSAGQGSTEAFF. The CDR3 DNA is TGTGCCAGCAGCGCGGGGCAGGGGAGTACTGAAGCTTTCTTT.

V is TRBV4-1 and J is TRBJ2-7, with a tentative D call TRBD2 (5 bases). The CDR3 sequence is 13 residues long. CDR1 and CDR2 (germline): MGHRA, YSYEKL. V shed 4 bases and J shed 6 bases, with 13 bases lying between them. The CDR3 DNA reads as TGCGCCAGCAGCCCGGACTCTGGATGCGAGCAGTACTTC. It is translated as CASSPDSGCEQYF.

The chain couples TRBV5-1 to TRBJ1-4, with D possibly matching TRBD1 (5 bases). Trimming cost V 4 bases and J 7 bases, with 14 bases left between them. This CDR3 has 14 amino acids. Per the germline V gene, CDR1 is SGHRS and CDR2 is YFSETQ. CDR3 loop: CASSPGLRGEKLFF. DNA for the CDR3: TGCGCCAGCAGCCCTGGGTTAAGGGGTGAAAAACTGTTTTTT.

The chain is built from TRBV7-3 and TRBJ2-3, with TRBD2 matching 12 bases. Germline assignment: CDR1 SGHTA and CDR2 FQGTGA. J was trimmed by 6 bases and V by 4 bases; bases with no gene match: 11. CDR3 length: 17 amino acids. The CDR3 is CASSSRLAGAGVDTQYF. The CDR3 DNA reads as TGTGCCAGCAGCTCAAGACTAGCGGGGGCCGGGGTCGATACGCAGTATTTT.

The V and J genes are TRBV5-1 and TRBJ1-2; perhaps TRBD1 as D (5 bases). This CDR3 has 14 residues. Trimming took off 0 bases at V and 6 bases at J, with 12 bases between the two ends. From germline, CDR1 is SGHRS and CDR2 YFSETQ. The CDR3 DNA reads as TGCGCCAGCAGCTTGGCGTCAGGGAAGGATGGCTACACCTTC. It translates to CASSLASGKDGYTF.

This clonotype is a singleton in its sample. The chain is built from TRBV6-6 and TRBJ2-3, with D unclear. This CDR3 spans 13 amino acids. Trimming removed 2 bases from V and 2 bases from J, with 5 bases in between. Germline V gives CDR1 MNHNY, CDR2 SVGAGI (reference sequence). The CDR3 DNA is TGTGCCAGCAGTTACGGGATCACAGATACGCAGTATTTT. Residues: CASSYGITDTQYF.